These 15 T cell receptor beta chains originate from one sample sequenced in a study of shared clonotypes between healthy human individuals (dated by TCRdb to 2020 to 2021). Receptors were amplified or captured by the immunoSEQ multiplex PCR assay. TCRdb obtained this table from immuneACCESS and retained in-frame rearrangements with V and J assigned. These tables miss some clones; where compared with another copy, unresolved V genes account for less than half of the shortfall, and the remainder is unexplained. The sample profile shows about 2.1 million clones; approximately 92% of them were found once. Approximately 1.6% of the sample is held by the ten biggest clonotypes. CD8 naive samples were obtained by positive selection for CCR7 among CD45RO-negative cells, yielding a CD45RA+CCR7+ population from which TemRA cells were excluded. Sequencing used naive CD8+ T cells from PBMCs. The meaning of the sample's cell subset or site label: CD45RA+CCR7+. All receptors come from a man between 18 and 29 years old in good health. Some clones in this sample may be carry-over from other donors' samples.

Note on this clone: This CDR3 is also generated by other DNA sequences in the sample. V gene TRBV27 combines with J gene TRBJ2-7, with D unresolved. Trimming pared 4 bases from V and 3 bases from J, leaving 10 bases between. This CDR3 comprises 13 residues. The germline CDR1 and CDR2 sequences are MNHEY and SMNVEV (reference sequence). DNA of the CDR3: TGTGCCAGCAGTTGGGCAGGCTACTACGAGCAGTACTTC. It yields the protein CASSWAGYYEQYF.

The chain has TRBV5-5 and TRBJ1-2; possibly TRBD1 for D (5 bases). CDR3 size: 13 residues. Per the germline V gene, CDR1 is SGHKS and CDR2 is YYEKEE (reference sequence). V gave up 1 base and J gave up 3 bases, with 7 bases separating them. In DNA, the CDR3 is TGTGCCAGCAGCTTGAGGGGAGACTATGGCTACACCTTC. Protein: CASSLRGDYGYTF.

The rearrangement links TRBV4-3 to TRBJ2-7; tentative D call: TRBD1 (6 bases). CDR1 LGHNA and CDR2 YSLEER come from the germline V gene. V lost 0 bases to trimming and J lost 0 bases, with 9 bases between them. The CDR3 runs to 15 residues. CDR3 DNA: TGCGCCAGCAGCCAAGAGGACAGCAGCTCCTACGAGCAGTACTTC. Amino acid sequence: CASSQEDSSSYEQYF.

The sample holds a few counts of this clone. This chain joins TRBV6-6 and TRBJ1-1; D is uncertain. Germline V lookup: CDR1 MNHNY, CDR2 SVGAGI (reference sequence). V was pared by 2 bases and J by 4 bases, with 14 bases between. This CDR3 is 15 amino acids long. DNA of the CDR3: TGTGCCAGCAGTTACGGTGCCAACCCTTCCACTGAAGCTTTCTTT. It codes for CASSYGANPSTEAFF.

The chain combines TRBV6-1 with TRBJ1-2; a possible D gene is TRBD1 (5 bases). CDR1 and CDR2 (germline): MNHNS, SASEGT. The CDR3 is made up of 15 amino acids. Between the trimmed V and J ends, which lost 1 base and 4 bases, there was a span of 13 bases. The chain's CDR3 is CASSEGPGIGYGYTF. CDR3 in DNA: TGTGCCAGCAGTGAAGGTCCAGGGATAGGCTATGGCTACACCTTC.

The CDR3 sequence is CASTNPGGQETQYF. The CDR3 region has the DNA TGTGCCAGCACCAATCCGGGGGGCCAAGAGACCCAGTACTTC. V gene TRBV7-9 combines with J gene TRBJ2-5, with 7 bases fitting TRBD2. This CDR3 is 14 amino acids long. Germline CDR1 and CDR2: SEHNR and FQNEAQ (reference sequence). J gave up 1 base and V 7 bases, and 6 bases lay outside the gene matches. Based on the CDR3 plus reference TRBV7-9 and TRBJ2-5, the full variable domain is DTGVSQNPRHKITKRGQNVTFRCDPISEHNRLYWYRQTLGQGPEFLTYFQNEAQLEKSRLLSDRFSAERPKGSFSTLEIQRTEQGDSAMYLCASTNPGGQETQYFGPGTRLLVL.

The chain has TRBV27 and TRBJ2-7; D may be TRBD2 (5 bases). Germline V CDR1 and CDR2: MNHEY, SMNVEV (reference sequence). The CDR3 loop spans 12 amino acids. V lost 5 bases and J 7 bases, leaving 12 bases between the germline ends. CDR3 region: CASSAGPGEQYF. The DNA for the CDR3 is TGTGCCAGCAGTGCCGGCCCGGGGGAGCAGTACTTC.

The genes are TRBV6-5 and TRBJ2-5; 7 bases align to TRBD1. The CDR3 consists of 15 residues. Trimming removed 2 bases from V and 7 bases from J; junction bases left unmatched: 10. Germline values: CDR1 MNHEY, CDR2 SVGAGI. In nucleotides, the CDR3 is TGTGCCAGCAGTTACACAAACAGGGGCTCGGGGACCCAGTACTTC. This encodes CASSYTNRGSGTQYF.

This clone has only one observation. The chain joins TRBV4-1 to TRBJ2-3; TRBD2 matches 10 bases. The CDR3 spans 17 residues. The germline V gene encodes CDR1 MGHRA and CDR2 YSYEKL. Trimming removed 4 bases from V and 4 bases from J; junction bases left unmatched: 11. The CDR3 bases are TGCGCCAGCAGCCCACTTACTAGCGGGATATATGCAGATACGCAGTATTTT. This translates into CASSPLTSGIYADTQYF.

The V gene is TRBV4-1, the J gene TRBJ1-5, with D perhaps matching TRBD1 (5 bases). V was shortened by 0 bases and J by 3 bases, with 9 bases between the two germline ends. This CDR3 has 15 residues. Germline loops: CDR1 MGHRA, CDR2 YSYEKL. In nucleotides, the CDR3 is TGCGCCAGCAGCCAAGATGGGGGAATCAATCAGCCCCAGCATTTT. This gives the protein CASSQDGGINQPQHF.

The J gene is TRBJ2-5, the V gene TRBV10-3, with 12 bases lining up with TRBD1. V was pared by 6 bases and J by 4 bases, with 9 bases of the junction left unmatched. CDR3 size: 16 residues. The germline V gene has CDR1 ENHRY and CDR2 SYGVKD. CDR3: CAIRPGDRGPSETQYF. CDR3 nucleotides: TGTGCCATCAGACCAGGGGACAGGGGGCCGTCAGAGACCCAGTACTTC.

The rearrangement links TRBV6-6 to TRBJ2-1; TRBD1 matches 10 bases. The CDR3 length is 16 residues. The V gene end was trimmed by 4 bases and the J gene end by 4 bases; junction bases not matched to a gene: 7. Per the germline V gene, CDR1 is MNHNY and CDR2 is SVGAGI (reference sequence). CDR3 nucleotide sequence: TGTGCCAGCAGTTTGGGGGGACAGGGGTCTTACAATGAGCAGTTCTTC. Residues: CASSLGGQGSYNEQFF.

V usage is TRBV28 and J usage is TRBJ2-7, with D possibly matching TRBD1 (5 bases). Germline loops: CDR1 MDHEN, CDR2 SYDVKM. The CDR3 covers 16 residues. The V and J ends lost 5 bases and 3 bases respectively, with 20 bases between them. The CDR3 loop reads CASSTRQLAQSYEQYF. CDR3 nucleotide sequence: TGTGCCAGCAGTACCCGACAGTTAGCACAAAGCTACGAGCAGTACTTC. The entire variable domain, with the rest obtained from reference TRBV28 and TRBJ2-7, is as follows: DVKVTQSSRYLVKRTGEKVFLECVQDMDHENMFWYRQDPGLGLRLIYFSYDVKMKEKGDIPEGYSVSREKKERFSLILESASTNQTSMYLCASSTRQLAQSYEQYFGPGTRLTVT.

Points on this clone: The same CDR3 also results from other DNA sequences found in this sample. V and J are TRBV7-9 and TRBJ2-7; D possibly matches TRBD1 or TRBD2 (6 bases each). The germline V and J ends were trimmed by 5 bases and 7 bases, with 12 bases remaining between them. The CDR3 is 12 amino acids. Germline V gene lookup returns CDR1 SEHNR and CDR2 FQNEAQ (reference sequence). The DNA of the CDR3 is TGTGCCAGCAGCCTCGGGGGCGGGGAGCAGTACTTC. Translation: CASSLGGGEQYF.

The chain links TRBV6-7 to TRBJ2-3; TRBD2 matches at 12 bases. TRBV6-7 is treated as an ORF (open reading frame) with a function not yet certain. The CDR3 is 15 residues long. V lost 9 bases, J lost 0 bases, and 4 bases stayed unmatched. CDR3 sequence reads: CARGTSGPSTDTQYF. The CDR3 DNA sequence: TGTGCCAGGGGGACTAGCGGGCCAAGCACAGATACGCAGTATTTT.